The 31 T cell receptor beta chains reported below all come from one sample, sequenced in a study of regulatory T cells in long-lasting Graves disease. Stated time point: newly diagnosed GD, antithyroid drugs for less than 3 months. The authors made the TCR library using RNA they extracted from PBMCs. HTBI primers from iRepertoire and Arm-PCR of CDR3 regions yielded the TCR beta libraries. TCRdb redid the calling of the multiplex PCR reads with MiXCR, one entry per CDR3 protein. The data show under 300,000 distinct CDR3 sequences, more than 15% seen once. Separately, the same data were catalogued under a study of T cells in Graves' hyperthyroidism and ophthalmopathy.

The sequencing used peripheral blood mononuclear cells (PBMCs), collected at new diagnosis, from a patient treated with antithyroid drugs. Receptors originate from a woman aged 25 to 39 with Graves disease.

This clonotype was recorded at least ten times. This chain links TRBV2 with TRBJ2-7; 8 bases fit TRBD1. CDR1 and CDR2 (germline): SNHLY, FYNNEI. With 7 bases clipped from V and 3 bases from J, the junction kept 8 bases outside the gene matches. There are 14 residues in the CDR3. CDR3 coding DNA: TGTGCCAGCACCCCGAGCGGACAGGGCTACGAGCAGTACTTC. Its translation: CASTPSGQGYEQYF.

In this sample, this clonotype turned up many times. V gene TRBV5-1 combines with J gene TRBJ2-3; no clear D gene. Trimming cost V 5 bases and J 2 bases, with 9 bases left between them. CDR1 SGHRS and CDR2 YFSETQ come from the germline V gene. The length of the CDR3 is 13 residues. CDR3 amino acids: CASSPPDTDTQYF. In DNA form, the CDR3 reads TGCGCCAGCAGTCCCCCAGACACAGATACGCAGTATTTT.

This clonotype occurred a few times. The chain recombines TRBV27 with TRBJ2-7; TRBD1 matches at 7 bases. The J segment lost 2 bases and the V segment lost 9 bases, leaving 4 bases of the junction unmatched. CDR3 size: 12 residues. The germline V gene encodes CDR1 MNHEY and CDR2 SMNVEV (reference sequence). Here the CDR3 DNA reads TGTGCCAGTGGGGACAGAACCTACGAGCAGTACTTC. Protein sequence: CASGDRTYEQYF.

This clonotype was counted at least ten times. The rearrangement uses TRBV12-5 and TRBJ2-7; D call uncertain. This CDR3 region has 12 residues. V gave up 2 bases and J gave up 7 bases, with 9 bases separating them. Germline loops: CDR1 LGHNT, CDR2 FRNRAP. CDR3 DNA sequence: TGTGCTAGTGGTTTGCCCTGGCAGGAGCAGTACTTC. Its protein product is CASGLPWQEQYF.

Concerning this clonotype: One base away lies a much larger clone, so this may be a sequencing read error. The rearrangement links TRBV6-2 or TRBV6-3 to TRBJ2-1; D call uncertain. The CDR3 runs to 17 residues. Germline CDR1 and CDR2: MNHEY and SVGEGT. CDR3 region: CASSYPETVRSCNEQFF. CDR3 nucleotides: TGTGCCAGCAGTTACCCCGAGACGGTGAGATCCTGCAATGAGCAGTTCTTC.

The chain is built from TRBV4-1 and TRBJ2-2, with TRBD1 as a possible D gene (5 bases). Per germline, CDR1 MGHRA and CDR2 YSYEKL. The V end was cut by 3 bases, the J end by 7 bases, with 18 bases between. This CDR3 has 16 residues. The CDR3 bases are TGCGCCAGCAGCCAGGATCCTGACAGATTCGACGGGGAGCTGTTTTTT. It is translated as CASSQDPDRFDGELFF.

The V call is TRBV7-3, the J call TRBJ1-6, with TRBD1 matching over 7 bases. Germline V lookup: CDR1 SGHTA, CDR2 FQGTGA. The CDR3 covers 15 residues. With 6 bases clipped from V and 6 bases from J, the junction kept 8 bases outside the gene matches. CDR3 DNA sequence: TGTGCCAGCAGGGGTGACAGGGCCATTAATTCACCCCTCCACTTT. Protein product: CASRGDRAINSPLHF.

This clonotype appeared many times. V usage is TRBV5-6 and J usage is TRBJ1-2; tentatively, D is TRBD1 (5 bases). CDR1 is SGHDT and CDR2 is YYEEEE in the germline V gene. Between the trimmed V and J ends, which lost 1 base and 8 bases, there was a span of 15 bases. This CDR3 spans 14 amino acids. DNA for the CDR3: TGTGCCAGCAGCTTGCCTCTGCGGGGCTGGGGCTACACCTTC. It is translated as CASSLPLRGWGYTF.

This clonotype was seen repeatedly, ten times or more. Germline is not matched at one junction end, which may reflect a read error. The chain uses TRBV12-3 or TRBV12-4 and TRBJ2-1; D is undetermined. CDR3 length: 12 residues. CDR3 nucleotides: TGTGCCAGCAGCTTAGGCTACAATGAGCAGTTCTTC. The encoded protein is CASSLGYNEQFF.

This clonotype was recorded many times. The V and J genes are TRBV6-5 and TRBJ1-2; D unresolved. Trimming pared 2 bases from V and 7 bases from J, leaving 8 bases between. CDR3 size: 12 residues. Germline V gives CDR1 MNHEY, CDR2 SVGAGI. CDR3 bases: TGTGCCAGCAGTTACGTGGGATCTGGCTACACCTTC. This gives the protein CASSYVGSGYTF.

Worth noting for this clonotype: This sequence may be a read error, since a much larger clone differs from it by one base. DNA for the CDR3: TGTGCCAGTAGTCTAGGACAGGGGTCAGATGGGCAGTTCTTC. Protein sequence: CASSLGQGSDGQFF. This chain uses TRBV19 with TRBJ2-1; TRBD1 aligns across 9 bases. Germline CDR1 LNHDA, CDR2 SQIVND (reference sequence). The CDR3 spans 14 residues. V shed 5 bases, J shed 12 bases, and the junction held 11 bases outside the gene matches.

This clonotype was found many times. A read error may account for a junction end that differs from germline. The chain links TRBV7-7 to TRBJ1-1; D unclear. This CDR3 comprises 13 residues. Germline V lookup: CDR1 SSHAT, CDR2 FNYEAQ (reference sequence). As DNA, the CDR3 is TGTGCTAGCAGCAAAGGACCGAACACTGAAGCTTTCTTT. Residues: CASSKGPNTEAFF.

This clonotype has ten or more counts. The V call is TRBV3-1, the J call TRBJ1-1, with 7 bases lining up with TRBD1. Germline V gives CDR1 LGHDT, CDR2 YNNKEL (reference sequence). This CDR3 spans 12 amino acids. V lost 3 bases to trimming and J lost 8 bases; unmatched junction nucleotides: 3. The CDR3 loop reads CASSHSDREAFF. Written as DNA, the CDR3 is TGTGCCAGCAGCCATTCGGACAGGGAAGCTTTCTTT. The full variable domain, in which reference TRBV3-1 and TRBJ1-1 provide the parts outside the CDR3, is DTAVSQTPKYLVTQMGNDKSIKCEQNLGHDTMYWYKQDSKKFLKIMFSYNNKELIINETVPNRFSPKSPDKAHLNLHINSLELGDSAVYFCASSHSDREAFFGQGTRLTVV.

This clonotype was seen many times. V is TRBV28 and J is TRBJ2-3, with D perhaps TRBD2 (7 bases). The CDR3 has 14 amino acids. Germline lookup yields CDR1 MDHEN and CDR2 SYDVKM. V was trimmed by 8 bases and J by 6 bases, leaving 18 bases between them. CDR3 sequence: CASQNREGRDTQYF. The CDR3 DNA reads as TGTGCCAGCCAAAACAGGGAGGGCCGGGATACGCAGTATTTT.

This clonotype came up many times. The rearrangement links TRBV11-2 to TRBJ2-1; D is ambiguous. The germline V gene encodes CDR1 SGHAT and CDR2 FQNNGV. The length of the CDR3 is 14 residues. The ends were cut back, 1 base at V and 3 bases at J, with 7 bases in the middle. CDR3 loop: CASSLGSGYNEQFF. CDR3 DNA: TGTGCCAGCAGCTTAGGTTCTGGCTACAATGAGCAGTTCTTC.

This clonotype appeared many times. The chain has TRBV20-1 and TRBJ1-1; possibly TRBD1 for D (5 bases). Germline V gene lookup returns CDR1 DFQATT and CDR2 SNEGSKA (reference sequence). The CDR3 covers 15 residues. Trimming shortened V by 3 bases and J by 1 base, and 15 bases separated the two germline ends. CDR3 sequence (DNA): TGCAGTGCTAGGGGCTCCGGGACGGCGAACACTGAAGCTTTCTTT. The encoded protein is CSARGSGTANTEAFF.

At least ten counts were recorded for this clonotype. This chain uses TRBV5-8 with TRBJ1-2; D remains ambiguous. The CDR3 loop spans 14 amino acids. V lost 2 bases to trimming and J lost 2 bases, with 10 bases between them. From germline, CDR1 is SGHTS and CDR2 YDEGEE. CDR3 amino acids: CASSFSLRNYGYTF. The CDR3 coding sequence is TGTGCCAGCAGCTTTAGTTTAAGGAACTATGGCTACACCTTC.

In this sample, this clonotype turned up once. The chain links TRBV6-9 to TRBJ1-1, with TRBD1 matching 8 bases. This CDR3 has 16 amino acids. Germline V gene data show CDR1 as MNHGY and CDR2 as SVAAGI. Trimming at V came to 3 bases and at J to 4 bases, leaving 10 bases not matched to a gene. The chain's CDR3 is CASSYWPVQGATEAFF. For the CDR3, the DNA is TGTGCCAGCAGTTACTGGCCAGTCCAGGGGGCCACTGAAGCTTTCTTT.

In regard to this clonotype: A read error may account for a junction end that differs from germline. This chain connects TRBV5-5 to TRBJ1-1, with 7 bases aligning to TRBD1. CDR3 size: 15 residues. The germline V gene has CDR1 SGHKS and CDR2 YYEKEE (reference sequence). The CDR3 sequence is CASRGGYQANTEAFF. The CDR3 coding sequence is TGCGCCAGCAGGGGGGGTTATCAGGCAAACACTGAAGCTTTCTTT.

The chain combines TRBV20-1 with TRBJ2-1; D gene ambiguous. The CDR3 extends over 12 amino acids. V was shortened by 5 bases and J by 4 bases, with 9 bases between the two germline ends. Germline CDR1 DFQATT, CDR2 SNEGSKA (reference sequence). The CDR3 region is CSAPDTYNEQFF. The CDR3 DNA is TGCAGTGCTCCCGACACATACAATGAGCAGTTCTTC.

This clonotype was counted ten times or more. The chain recombines TRBV4-1 with TRBJ1-6; unclear D gene. The CDR3 extends over 17 amino acids. Trimming pared 2 bases from V and 11 bases from J, leaving 22 bases between. From germline, CDR1 is MGHRA and CDR2 YSYEKL. CDR3 nucleotide sequence: TGCGCCAGCAGCCAAACTCGCCGTCACGATCCCCGTCCACCCCTCCACTTT. Amino acid sequence: CASSQTRRHDPRPPLHF.

The table lists this clonotype with many counts. The chain employs TRBV4-2 and TRBJ2-5; 8 nucleotides align to TRBD2. The CDR3 sequence is 16 residues long. The trim removed 0 bases at V and 4 bases at J, leaving 7 bases unmatched. The V gene's germline CDR1 is LGHNA and CDR2 YNFKEQ. CDR3 nucleotides: TGTGCCAGCAGCCAAGATCTACGGGGGGGAGGAGAGACCCAGTACTTC. It specifies CASSQDLRGGGETQYF.

This clonotype was picked up many times. The chain is built from TRBV7-9 and TRBJ2-1; D not resolved. Germline CDR1 reads SEHNR; CDR2 reads FQNEAQ (reference sequence). CDR3 length: 16 amino acids. Deletions cut 1 base from V and 15 bases from J, with 25 bases between. The CDR3 is CASSLGGQVNTLKPFF. CDR3 bases: TGTGCCAGCAGCTTAGGTGGCCAGGTTAATACATTAAAGCCGTTCTTC.

The chain is built from TRBV7-2 and TRBJ2-3, with D possibly being TRBD2 (5 bases). The germline gives CDR1 SGHTA, CDR2 FQGNSA. The germline V and J ends were trimmed by 4 bases and 3 bases, with 20 bases remaining between them. The CDR3 runs 17 residues. The CDR3 here is CASSSPTNIATTDTQYF. The CDR3 DNA reads as TGTGCCAGCAGCTCGCCAACTAATATAGCGACGACAGATACGCAGTATTTT. The variable domain in full, with the rest retrieved from reference TRBV7-2 and TRBJ2-3, is GAGVSQSPSNKVTEKGKDVELRCDPISGHTALYWYRQSLGQGLEFLIYFQGNSAPDKSGLPSDRFSAERTGGSVSTLTIQRTQQEDSAVYLCASSSPTNIATTDTQYFGPGTRLTVL.

In this sample, this clonotype turned up many times. The gene calls are TRBV12-3 or TRBV12-4 and TRBJ1-1, with a tentative D call TRBD1 (5 bases). Trimming pared 9 bases from V and 4 bases from J, leaving 18 bases between. CDR3 size: 14 residues. This chain's CDR3 is CARNRVGAGTEAFF. The DNA of the CDR3 is TGTGCCAGGAACCGGGTAGGGGCCGGCACTGAAGCTTTCTTT.

This clonotype showed up just a few times. The V and J genes are TRBV20-1 and TRBJ1-2; TRBD1 matches 8 bases. With V trimmed by 3 bases and J by 5 bases, 8 bases remained unmatched. Germline loops: CDR1 DFQATT, CDR2 SNEGSKA (reference sequence). CDR3 length: 14 amino acids. CDR3 nucleotides: TGCAGTGCTAGCTCGACAGGGGCCAGATATGGCTACACCTTC. Translated, it gives CSASSTGARYGYTF.

This clonotype was seen a handful of times. This chain connects TRBV20-1 to TRBJ1-1, with D possibly TRBD1 on 6 matching bases. Germline-derived CDR1 and CDR2 are DFQATT and SNEGSKA (reference sequence). V lost 6 bases and J 0 bases, leaving 17 bases between the germline ends. CDR3 length: 15 residues. This CDR3 is CSAVGGQGVNTEAFF. CDR3 DNA: TGCAGTGCGGTGGGGGGGCAGGGAGTGAACACTGAAGCTTTCTTT.

This clonotype was detected many times. A junction boundary mismatches the germline segment, possibly from a read error. In nucleotides, the CDR3 is TGTGCCAGCAGCCTAGCCGTTTCAGATACGCAGTATTTT. Translation gives CASSLAVSDTQYF. The chain couples TRBV7-6 to TRBJ2-3; tentatively, D is TRBD2 (5 bases). CDR3 length: 13 amino acids. Germline assignment: CDR1 SGHVS and CDR2 FNYEAQ. The whole variable domain, remainder taken from reference TRBV7-6 and TRBJ2-3, is GAGVSQSPRYKVTKRGQDVALRCDPISGHVSLYWYRQALGQGPEFLTYFNYEAQQDKSGLPNDRFSAERPEGSISTLTIQRTEQRDSAMYRCASSLAVSDTQYFGPGTRLTVL.

In its sample, this clonotype was seen many times. CDR3 sequence (DNA): TGTGCCAGCGGACAGCTGGCGGACAAAAAAGAAAAACTGTTTTTT. It codes for CASGQLADKKEKLFF. J is TRBJ1-4 and V is TRBV27, with D perhaps TRBD1 (6 bases). The CDR3 totals 15 residues. CDR1 is MNHEY, CDR2 SMNVEV, per germline (reference sequence). Trimming left V 8 bases short and J 8 bases short, with 21 bases between.

This clonotype was found a few times. A much more abundant neighbour one base away suggests this may be a read error. It is likely a read error, because the conserved phenylalanine at the end of the CDR3 is missing. V gene TRBV6-2 or TRBV6-3 combines with J gene TRBJ1-5, with D perhaps matching TRBD1 (5 bases). Germline CDR1 is MNHEY and CDR2 is SVGEGT. V was cut by 6 bases and J by 5 bases, with 14 bases left in between. The CDR3 has 14 residues. The CDR3 sequence: CASRVRQQHQPQHL. CDR3 nucleotide sequence: TGTGCCAGCAGAGTAAGACAGCAGCATCAGCCCCAGCATCTT.

This clonotype was seen many times. The rearrangement links TRBV19 to TRBJ2-7; 8 bases fit TRBD1. The ends lost 6 bases at V and 2 bases at J; junction bases unmatched: 12. Germline V gives CDR1 LNHDA, CDR2 SQIVND (reference sequence). There are 16 residues in the CDR3. The DNA of the CDR3 is TGTGCCAGTAGCGATCCATCGGGACAGGCGACCTACGAGCAGTACTTC. Its translation: CASSDPSGQATYEQYF.